Listed here are 2 T cell receptor beta chains from one sample, sequenced in a study of T cells in women clearing cervical HPV infection. Libraries were prepared by immunoSEQ multiplex PCR; TCRdb keeps only in-frame clonotypes and omits some of them. This repertoire includes about 30,000 clones. Sequencing input: blood buffy coat. The origin of the receptors is a woman aged 18 to 75 with a cervical HPV16 infection that either progressed to CIN3+ or cleared (not recorded which).

About this clone: The CDR3 extends 3 residues past the end of the read, so its final part is completed from the germline J gene. The chain couples TRBV12-3 or TRBV12-4 to TRBJ1-6; TRBD1 agrees at 8 bases. The CDR3 consists of 15 residues. The ends lost 5 bases at V and 6 bases at J; junction bases unmatched: 6. The CDR3 sequence: CASSTGQGGNSPLHF. Incomplete CDR3 DNA: TGTGCCAGCAGTACAGGACAGGGTGGTAATTCACCC.

The CDR3 sequence: CASFRTSPYEQFF. CDR3 bases read: TGTGCCAGTTTTCGGACTAGTCCCTATGAG. The chain carries TRBV7-9 and TRBJ2-1; the match to TRBD2 covers 7 bases. The read finishes 3 residues shy of the CDR3 end, and the germline J gene is used to complete it. Trimming removed 9 bases from V and 8 bases from J; junction bases left unmatched: 10. This CDR3 comprises 13 residues. The germline gives CDR1 SEHNR, CDR2 FQNEAQ (reference sequence).